This T cell receptor (beta chain) was found in a study of T cell responses to AZD1222 COVID-19 vaccine. Both about-4-week and about-12-week second-dose recipients were combined. The repertoire was sequenced with immunoSEQ multiplex PCR; TCRdb's copy has only in-frame clones and lacks some. The sample includes over 110,000 clones, roughly nine tenths seen only once; the top ten take about a tenth. The study's findings and limits: Most donors were white British, females outnumbered males, and clonal diversity was possibly underestimated. Just 5 to 7 AZD1222 recipients tested seropositive at baseline.

Germline CDR1 SGHTA, CDR2 FQGNSA. CDR3 length: 13 amino acids. This clone was counted a single time. Its antigen is as yet unknown. Sequencing used peripheral blood, obtained 28 days after the second AZD1222 dose. The TCR comes from an adult who received the AZD1222 COVID-19 vaccine. V usage is TRBV7-2 and J usage is TRBJ2-7; D is unclear. The CDR3 spells CASSAHRPYEQYF. The DNA of the CDR3 is TGTGCGTCGTCCGCGCACCGCCCCTACGAGCAGTACTTC.